Here is one T cell receptor (beta chain) with its context. This clonotype was seen ten or more times. There is no known antigen for this receptor. No base quality information exists; no much larger clone differs at one position. TCR beta CDR3 regions were amplified from RNA transcripts. A first-round RT-PCR of the TCR CDR3 used the HTBI primer set with the Qiagen OneStep RT-PCR kit. Libraries were constructed in a second round of multiplex PCR, after which size selection and purification were performed. Paired-end sequencing of the libraries was performed with 100 bp reads on an Illumina HiSeq2000. Processing in the source paper ran as follows. Raw data were processed with SOAPnuke, discarding reads with adapters, uncalled bases, mean Phred below 15, or no exact constant-primer or identifier match. COPE v1.2.5 was used to merge the high-quality paired reads, and each unique nucleotide sequence was defined as a clonotype. Clonotypes were aligned to IMGT TRBV, TRBD and TRBJ reference segments using MiTCR v1.1. The analysis was restricted to V-J combinations with a frequency above 0.0001, which together covered 98% to 99.2% of the repertoires. A TCS score was defined as the ratio between F50 (clonal expansion) and ExV (chaos), using BLOSUM62-based TCRdist between CDR3 peptides within each V-J. Welch's t-statistics and random forest reduced roughly 540 V-J features to about 13, which were used in a naive Bayes classifier (R e1071). TCRdb cleaned the public reads at Q25 with fastp, built clones with MiXCR and kept in-frame beta chains. Rows are combined by CDR3 protein, so each entry shows the most common genes and DNA. TCRdb, not the original authors, processed these V and J calls. For this sample there are about 770,000 distinct CDR3 sequences; around 19% appear just once. Roughly 17% of the sample is taken by the ten largest.

Hyperthyroidism patients were newly diagnosed, had a disease duration of under 2 months, and were aged 18 to 65 years. Any patient with an uncontrolled infection, another autoimmune disease, pregnancy or lactation was excluded. Diagnoses were based on clinical symptoms, serum thyroxine and TRAb, thyroid ultrasound and orbital computed tomography. For progressor patients, blood was drawn at the first diagnosis of hyperthyroidism, before any ophthalmopathy symptoms had appeared. PBMCs were isolated from 8 to 10 ml of fresh peripheral blood by Ficoll-Paque density gradient centrifugation. Progressor patients were defined as those initially diagnosed with Graves' hyperthyroidism in whom ophthalmopathy developed during follow-up. Total RNA was extracted with Trizol reagent, and quality was checked on an Agilent 2100 Bioanalyzer. This specimen comes from a study of T cells in Graves' hyperthyroidism and ophthalmopathy (dated by TCRdb to the late 2010s). Background for the entire study: Peripheral blood was collected at initial diagnosis, before any treatment. To identify TCR V-J signatures that set the groups apart, the researchers used a discovery cohort of more than 95 patients, made up of approximately 43 with Graves' ophthalmopathy and some 55 with stable Graves' hyperthyroidism. Prospective prediction of ophthalmopathy was tested in an independent validation cohort of approximately 19 hyperthyroidism patients and approximately 17 patients who later progressed to ophthalmopathy. The roughly 91 discovery patients were randomly split 7:3 into training and test sets. In addition, the study compared T-cell repertoires in thyroid tissue and in blood from a handful of Graves' hyperthyroidism patients. Following sampling, methimazole starting at 30 mg daily was given to hyperthyroidism patients, and high-dose intravenous methylprednisolone was given to ophthalmopathy patients. TCR Vbeta CDR3 sequencing of some 140 peripheral blood samples (about 45 ophthalmopathy, 75 hyperthyroidism and approximately 17 progressor patients) is reported in the paper.

Paper-wide results and their limitations: Most expanded thyroid clonotypes (frequency above 0.001) were also detected in blood, suggesting blood repertoires may reflect thyroid immune responses. During validation, the model predicted progression to ophthalmopathy a median of around six months ahead of onset, with approximately 70% sensitivity and about 72% specificity. Sample size was not statistically predetermined, and investigators were not blinded to group allocation. Ophthalmopathy was separated from stable hyperthyroidism by a 13 V-J signature model, with approximately 85% sensitivity and approximately 81% specificity obtained in cross-validation and 80%/75% obtained in testing.

This TCR was recovered from a woman in her 50s with Graves' hyperthyroidism that later progressed to Graves' ophthalmopathy. Sequencing was done on a sample of blood.

The CDR3 amino acid sequence is: CASSLGTGGEQFF. The DNA reads as follows: TGCGCCAGCAGCTTGGGGACAGGGGGAGAGCAGTTCTTC. The rearranged chain carries TRBV5-1 and TRBJ2-1, with 10 bases in between that match TRBD1. For CDR1 and CDR2, the germline V gene lists SGHRS and YFSETQ. From its cysteine to its phenylalanine, the CDR3 spans 13 amino acids. The kept DNA is CDR3 alone, 39 bases in frame from the first base. V lost 0 bases and J lost 10 bases, and the count of bases not matched to a germline gene is 1.